This entry concerns a single T cell receptor beta chain. Assay used: immunoSEQ multiplex PCR; TCRdb lists only in-frame clones, some missing. The sample lists under 350,000 clones; just under 90% were seen once. Seattle participants joined during active infection and were tracked over time. This sample was taken from a study of blood T cell repertoires in COVID-19. Study details: Sites across the United States, Italy and Spain contributed samples from acute and convalescent COVID-19.

The clonotype comes from a woman in her 30s with COVID-19, enrolled during active disease. Sequencing used peripheral blood.

The DNA of the CDR3 is TGTGCCAGCAGGGGTCGGACTAGCGGGGGCTATGAGCAGTTCTTC. It is translated as CASRGRTSGGYEQFF. This chain joins TRBV25-1 and TRBJ2-1; 13 bases are shared with TRBD2. V gave up 6 bases and J gave up 8 bases; unmatched junction bases: 7. The germline gives CDR1 MGHDK, CDR2 SYGVNS. The CDR3 contains 15 residues. The full variable domain, in which reference TRBV25-1 and TRBJ2-1 provide the parts outside the CDR3, is EADIYQTPRYLVIGTGKKITLECSQTMGHDKMYWYQQDPGMELHLIHYSYGVNSTEKGDLSSESTVSRIRTEHFPLTLESARPSHTSQYLCASRGRTSGGYEQFFGPGTRLTVL.